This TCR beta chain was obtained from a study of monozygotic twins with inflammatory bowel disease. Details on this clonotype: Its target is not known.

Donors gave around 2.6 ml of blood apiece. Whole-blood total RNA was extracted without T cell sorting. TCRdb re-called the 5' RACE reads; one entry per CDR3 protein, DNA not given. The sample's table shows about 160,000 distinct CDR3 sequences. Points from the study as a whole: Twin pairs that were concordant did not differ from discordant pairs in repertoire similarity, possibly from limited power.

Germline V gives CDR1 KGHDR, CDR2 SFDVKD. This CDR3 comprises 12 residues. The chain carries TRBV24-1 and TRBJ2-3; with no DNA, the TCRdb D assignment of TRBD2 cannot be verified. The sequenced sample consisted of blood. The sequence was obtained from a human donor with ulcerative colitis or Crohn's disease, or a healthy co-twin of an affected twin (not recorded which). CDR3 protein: CATSDPGGKQYF.